These 10 T cell receptor beta chains originate from one sample sequenced in a study of OX40 agonist ivuxolimab in advanced cancers. Sequenced by immunoSEQ multiplex PCR; TCRdb stores in-frame clones only, minus some. Here the sample spans tens of thousands of clones, approximately 88% being singletons. The sample consisted of CD4+ or CD8+ T cells sorted from blood, taken in a trial of the OX40 agonist ivuxolimab. These receptors came from an adult with an advanced solid tumor such as melanoma, head and neck, liver or kidney cancer.

The rearrangement joins TRBV10-2 to TRBJ2-7, with D maybe TRBD1 (6 bases). Germline V CDR1 and CDR2: WSHSY, SAAADI. The length of the CDR3 is 16 residues. Trimming stripped 3 bases from V and 2 bases from J, with 17 bases between. This chain's CDR3 is CASSDLGARGPYEQYF. CDR3 DNA: TGCGCCAGCAGTGATCTAGGGGCCAGGGGACCCTACGAGCAGTACTTC.

The chain has TRBV27 and TRBJ2-4; TRBD1 matches at 9 bases. The germline CDR1 and CDR2 sequences are MNHEY and SMNVEV (reference sequence). After removal of 6 bases from V and 8 bases from J, the junction contained 8 bases not matched to a gene. CDR3 size: 14 residues. The CDR3 protein is CASRKTGGLDIQYF. The CDR3 nucleotides read TGTGCCAGCAGGAAGACAGGGGGACTTGACATTCAGTACTTC.

This chain uses TRBV14 with TRBJ1-2; perhaps TRBD1 as D (5 bases). Per germline, CDR1 SGHDN and CDR2 FVKESK. The ends were cut back, 5 bases at V and 2 bases at J, with 15 bases in the middle. This CDR3 is 15 amino acids long. For the CDR3, the DNA is TGTGCCAGCAGCGAGGGGAGGGGAAAAAACTATGGCTACACCTTC. This encodes CASSEGRGKNYGYTF.

This chain connects TRBV19 to TRBJ2-7, with 9 bases matching TRBD2. Germline V gene lookup returns CDR1 LNHDA and CDR2 SQIVND (reference sequence). Trimming cost V 5 bases and J 2 bases; bases outside gene matches: 7. CDR3 size: 15 residues. This CDR3 reads CASSLLAGFPYEQYF. The CDR3 DNA reads as TGTGCCAGTAGTTTACTAGCGGGCTTCCCCTACGAGCAGTACTTC.

This clone was recorded once. The chain has TRBV9 and TRBJ1-1; D is undetermined. The CDR3 is 14 residues long. The germline CDR1 and CDR2 sequences are SGDLS and YYNGEE. Between the trimmed V and J ends, which lost 2 bases and 5 bases, there was a span of 13 bases. Written as DNA, the CDR3 is TGTGCCAGCAGCGTTCGGAGTTTGCAGACTGAAGCTTTCTTT. This gives the protein CASSVRSLQTEAFF.

The V and J genes are TRBV28 and TRBJ2-7, with 9 bases that match TRBD1. Trimming cost V 9 bases and J 3 bases; bases outside gene matches: 6. Germline-derived CDR1 and CDR2 are MDHEN and SYDVKM. This CDR3 contains 13 residues. The CDR3 DNA reads as TGTGCCAGTGGGACAGGGAACGGCTACGAGCAGTACTTC. As protein: CASGTGNGYEQYF.

V is TRBV5-4 and J is TRBJ1-5; D perhaps matches TRBD1 (5 bases). Germline lookup yields CDR1 SGHNT and CDR2 YYREEE (reference sequence). The CDR3 has 14 amino acids. The V and J ends lost 1 base and 0 bases respectively, with 5 bases between them. The CDR3 nucleotides are TGTGCCAGCAGCTTGCAGGGTAGCAATCAGCCCCAGCATTTT. Its protein product is CASSLQGSNQPQHF.

The V and J genes are TRBV29-1 and TRBJ1-1, with D hard to call. Trimming left V 4 bases short and J 1 base short, with 7 bases between. Germline V gene lookup returns CDR1 SQVTM and CDR2 ANQGSEA. The CDR3 spans 12 residues. In DNA, the CDR3 is TGCAGCGTTGCTTCGGGGAACACTGAAGCTTTCTTT. This encodes CSVASGNTEAFF.

V is TRBV19 and J is TRBJ2-1, with 14 bases that match TRBD2. The germline gives CDR1 LNHDA, CDR2 SQIVND (reference sequence). The V and J ends lost 5 bases and 8 bases, in that order; junction bases with no gene match: 8. This CDR3 is 16 amino acids long. The CDR3 region has the DNA TGTGCCAGTAGTCCCCTGGGACTAGCGGGAGTCGATGAGCAGTTCTTC. This sequence encodes CASSPLGLAGVDEQFF.

This chain connects TRBV7-3 to TRBJ2-3; D may be TRBD2 (5 bases). CDR3 length: 16 amino acids. With 3 bases removed from V and 1 base from J, the gap between germline ends came to 14 bases. In germline, CDR1 is SGHTA, CDR2 FQGTGA. CDR3 DNA sequence: TGTGCCAGCAGCTTTCTGGGTCCGGAGGGCACAGATACGCAGTATTTT. Its translation: CASSFLGPEGTDTQYF.